This T cell receptor beta chain was found in a study of cytomegalovirus exposure and HLA in healthy donors. This clone was seen a handful of times. Clones were read by immunoSEQ multiplex PCR, and TCRdb kept only the in-frame ones, dropping some. Among 150,000 or so clones listed, 85% to 90% were seen once. Separate from the approximately 670-subject first cohort was the approximately 130-subject validation cohort, to which the donors belonged. The TCR comes from a human donor in good health. The sequenced material came from PBMCs.

The DNA of the CDR3 is TGTGCCAGCAGTGAGGAGGGATCCTACAATGAGCAGTTCTTC. Encoded protein: CASSEEGSYNEQFF. This rearrangement joins TRBV6-4 to TRBJ2-1; D may be TRBD2 (6 bases). The CDR3 has 14 amino acids. Per the germline V gene, CDR1 is MRHNA and CDR2 is SNTAGT. Between the trimmed V and J ends, which lost 3 bases and 1 base, there was a span of 7 bases.